The clone carrying this T cell receptor beta chain was found once. This entry is derived from a study of blood T cells in healthy people across ages. From germline, CDR1 is SGHRS and CDR2 YFSETQ. Trimming stripped 4 bases from V and 2 bases from J, with 12 bases between. The CDR3 has 14 amino acids. With a J-beta primer mix and a sample-barcoded 5' primer, a second PCR ran roughly 6 to 11 cycles. MiXCR was run by TCRdb on the 5' RACE reads, yielding one entry per CDR3 protein. This table has about 1.4 million distinct CDR3 sequences, around 55% appearing once. The chain carries TRBV5-1 and TRBJ2-5; D remains ambiguous. The sample was blood. The source of this sequence is a man aged 18 to 29 in good health. The CDR3 protein is CASSRRPIQETQYF. In DNA form, the CDR3 reads TGCGCCAGCAGCCGCCGACCGATACAAGAGACCCAGTACTTC.